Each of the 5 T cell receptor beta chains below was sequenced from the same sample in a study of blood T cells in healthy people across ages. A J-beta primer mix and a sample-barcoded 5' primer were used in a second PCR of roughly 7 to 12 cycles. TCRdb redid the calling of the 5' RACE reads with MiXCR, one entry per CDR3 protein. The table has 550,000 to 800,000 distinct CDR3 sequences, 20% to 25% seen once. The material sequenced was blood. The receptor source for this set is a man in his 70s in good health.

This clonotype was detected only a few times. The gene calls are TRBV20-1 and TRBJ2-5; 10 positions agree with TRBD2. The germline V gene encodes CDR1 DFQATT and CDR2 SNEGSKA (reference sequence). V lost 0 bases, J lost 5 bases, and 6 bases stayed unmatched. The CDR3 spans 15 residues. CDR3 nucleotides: TGCAGTGCTAGAGATCGGGTAGCGGGAGGCGAGACCCAGTACTTC. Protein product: CSARDRVAGGETQYF.

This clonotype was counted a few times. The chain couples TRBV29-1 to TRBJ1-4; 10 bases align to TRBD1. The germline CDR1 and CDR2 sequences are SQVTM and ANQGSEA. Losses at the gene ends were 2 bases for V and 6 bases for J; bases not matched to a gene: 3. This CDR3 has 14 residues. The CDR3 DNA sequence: TGCAGCGTTGAAATTGGACAGGGGGATGAAAAACTGTTTTTT. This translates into CSVEIGQGDEKLFF.

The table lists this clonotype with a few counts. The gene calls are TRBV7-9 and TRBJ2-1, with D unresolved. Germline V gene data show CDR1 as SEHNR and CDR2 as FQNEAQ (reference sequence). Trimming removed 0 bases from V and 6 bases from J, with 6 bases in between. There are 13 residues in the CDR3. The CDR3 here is CASSLATFNEQFF. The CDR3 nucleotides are TGTGCCAGCAGCTTAGCCACATTCAATGAGCAGTTCTTC. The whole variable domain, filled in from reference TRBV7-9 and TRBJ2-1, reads DTGVSQNPRHKITKRGQNVTFRCDPISEHNRLYWYRQTLGQGPEFLTYFQNEAQLEKSRLLSDRFSAERPKGSFSTLEIQRTEQGDSAMYLCASSLATFNEQFFGPGTRLTVL.

Here the CDR3 reads CASSSTGHRGANVLTF. The CDR3 region has the DNA TGTGCCAGCAGCTCGACAGGGCACAGGGGGGCCAACGTCCTGACTTTC. The chain joins TRBV7-9 to TRBJ2-6; 7 bases match TRBD1. J gave up 4 bases and V 4 bases, and 7 bases lay outside the gene matches. The CDR3 sequence is 16 residues long. Germline values: CDR1 SEHNR, CDR2 FQNEAQ (reference sequence).

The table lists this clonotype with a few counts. CDR3 sequence reads: CSARMAIAAKNIQYF. CDR3 sequence (DNA): TGCAGTGCTAGAATGGCGATTGCGGCCAAAAACATTCAGTACTTC. This chain uses TRBV20-1 with TRBJ2-4; no firm D call. This CDR3 has 15 residues. The ends were cut back, 2 bases at V and 1 base at J, with 12 bases in the middle. In germline, CDR1 is DFQATT, CDR2 SNEGSKA (reference sequence).